Listed below are T cell receptor beta chains from one sample, sequenced in a study of PD-1 blockade in classical Hodgkin lymphoma. Here immunoSEQ multiplex PCR was the method, and the copy in TCRdb shows in-frame clones only, minus some. This table holds nearly 60,000 clones, 91% found once. The sample consisted of peripheral blood mononuclear cells (PBMCs), taken before the second cycle of nivolumab. Every receptor here comes from a human donor with classical Hodgkin lymphoma. Both conserved end residues are part of each CDR3. Fields, in order: D gene, clone size, V gene, J gene, CDR3 DNA, CDR3 protein. A D gene is named only where the DNA matches it firmly. Expanded clones get a size class; other rows say once, few or many, or leave the size out.

>NA|NA|TRBV9|TRBJ1-1
TGTGCCAGCAGCGTCTCTACCCAGAACACTGAAGCTTTCTTT
CASSVSTQNTEAFF
>TRBD2|NA|TRBV27|TRBJ2-3
TGTGCCAGCGGCGACGAAGCGGGGGGTCCCACAGATACGCAGTATTTT
CASGDEAGGPTDTQYF
>TRBD1|NA|TRBV19|TRBJ2-3
TGTGCCAGCGATCACCCGGGACAGGGGATGGATACGCAGTATTTT
CASDHPGQGMDTQYF
>TRBD2|NA|TRBV7-6|TRBJ2-1
TGTGCCAGCAGCCCGCGACTAGCGGGGGACAATGAGCAGTTCTTC
CASSPRLAGDNEQFF
>NA|once|TRBV4-1|TRBJ1-5
TGCGCCAGCAGCCGAGAACAAGGAGTCAATCAGCCCCAGCATTTT
CASSREQGVNQPQHF
>NA|NA|TRBV9|TRBJ2-7
TGTGCCAGCAGCGTAGACCCCAGGGGGGGGGCCTACGAGCAGTACTTC
CASSVDPRGGAYEQYF
>NA|NA|TRBV7-6|TRBJ2-6
TGTGCCAGCAGCTTAGCCATTTTCTCCTCTGGGGCCAACGTCCTGACTTTC
CASSLAIFSSGANVLTF
>NA|NA|TRBV7-9|TRBJ2-3
TGTGCCAGCAGCTTAGTGGCGGCGGATACGCAGTATTTT
CASSLVAADTQYF
>NA|once|TRBV18|TRBJ2-7
TGTGCCAGCTCACCACCGGGAGACCAAAGCTACGAGCAGTACTTC
CASSPPGDQSYEQYF
>NA|NA|TRBV27|TRBJ2-7
TGTGCCAGCAGTTTATCGACGAGGGGTTACGAGCAGTACTTC
CASSLSTRGYEQYF
>TRBD1|once|TRBV18|TRBJ2-1
TGTGCCAGCTCACAGTCTGACAGGGGCGAGGGTTACAATGAGCAGTTCTTC
CASSQSDRGEGYNEQFF
>NA|NA|TRBV10-3|TRBJ2-7
TGTGCCATCAGTGAGTCGACCTCCTTCTACGAGCAGTACTTC
CAISESTSFYEQYF
>TRBD2|NA|TRBV30|TRBJ2-3
TGTGCCTGGAGTGTAGCGGGGGGCGGCACAGATACGCAGTATTTT
CAWSVAGGGTDTQYF
>NA|NA|TRBV6-1|TRBJ2-7
TGTGCCAGCAGAACCGGGCGGGACAGCAACTACGAGCAGTACTTC
CASRTGRDSNYEQYF
>TRBD1|NA|TRBV9|TRBJ1-4
TGTGCCAGCAGCGCCAACGGGGACAGGGGGGAAAAACTGTTTTTT
CASSANGDRGEKLFF
>TRBD2|once|TRBV9|TRBJ2-7
TGTGCCAGCAGCGCCGGACTAGCGGGAGGGCCAGGGTCCTACGAGCAGTACTTC
CASSAGLAGGPGSYEQYF
>NA|NA|TRBV18|TRBJ2-3
TGTGCCAGCTCACCATTACAAGGAGAAGATACGCAGTATTTT
CASSPLQGEDTQYF
>NA|NA|TRBV9|TRBJ1-3
TGTGCCAGCAGCGTAGCTTTGACAGTGGATATCTCGAACACCATATATTTT
CASSVALTVDISNTIYF
>NA|NA|TRBV2|TRBJ1-5
TGTGCCAGCAACCCGACAGGTGGATTGCCCCAGCATTTT
CASNPTGGLPQHF
>NA|NA|TRBV10-3|TRBJ1-4
TGTGCCAGTATGCCCGGGCAGGGGAATGAAAAACTGTTTTTT
CASMPGQGNEKLFF
>NA|NA|TRBV9|TRBJ2-1
TGTGCCAGCAGCGTAGGGCGTCCCTATAATGAGCAGTTCTTC
CASSVGRPYNEQFF
>NA|NA|TRBV6-6|TRBJ1-1
TGTGCCAGCAGCCCCCTTCCACTCGTGAGGGGCACTGAAGCTTTCTTT
CASSPLPLVRGTEAFF
>NA|NA|TRBV27|TRBJ2-7
TGTGCCAGCAGTTTAATAGCGTCTTACGAGCAGTACTTC
CASSLIASYEQYF
>NA|once|TRBV6-5|TRBJ2-5
TGTGCCAGCACCCCGGGGGTTGGCGGGGAGACCCAGTACTTC
CASTPGVGGETQYF